The present TCR beta chain was sequenced within a study of molecular identifiers for immune sequencing clone quantification (dated by TCRdb to between 2017 and 2018). About the study as a whole: For a replicate experiment, RNA from roughly 18,000 or 92,000 naive CD8 T cells was divided into five aliquots, of which four were sequenced. This methods study used CD8 T cells to benchmark TCR RNA copy counting and molecular-identifier clustering-based TCR repertoire sequencing (MIDCIRS). Findings and caveats that apply to the study as a whole: In CMV-specific effector cells, clones with more than 20 RNA copies contained over 98% of molecules, whereas in naive cells such clones contained under 1% of molecules. Spiked-in Jurkat TCR RNA equal to a single cell's worth was reported to be detectable even within 1,200,000 naive CD8 T cells. Highly expanded clone sizes could be underestimated if identical TCR molecules share a barcode. Naive libraries contained spiked-in Jurkat TCR RNA (more than nine copies' worth), which is not part of the donor repertoire. Modeling gave about 3.2 recovered TCR RNA copies per cell versus around 10 by digital PCR, implying roughly 28% capture efficiency. When barcode sub-clustering was left out, chimeric consensus sequences inflated TCR diversity, with chimeras reaching as high as 47%.

As encoded in the germline V gene, CDR1 is SGHTA while CDR2 is FQGNSA. From cysteine to phenylalanine, the CDR3 is 15 amino acids long. Only the CDR3 DNA is retained, 45 bases long and in frame from the first base. V gives up 1 base and J gives up 3 bases, and the segment between their germline ends measures 11 bases. Libraries of naive CD8 T cells were built from approximately 20,000 to 1,000,000 sorted cells, with 10%, 30% or 50% of the purified RNA used. Naive CD8 T cells, defined as CD8+CD4-CCR7+CD45RA+, were FACS-sorted into RLT Plus buffer on a BD FACSAria II. Approximately nine TCR copies' worth of Jurkat RNA were spiked into roughly 17,000-1,100,000 naive CD8 T cell samples to test detection sensitivity. Enrichment of CD8 T cells was done with RosetteSep CD8+ T Cell Enrichment Cocktail plus Ficoll-Paque, and ACK red cell lysis came afterward. The library was produced with PCR. Sequencing was carried out with a NextSeq 500. Bulk TCR libraries were made following a previously described method, with the TCR primers given in Table S5. The Qiagen AllPrep DNA/RNA kit was used to purify total RNA. Before analysis, reads from multiple sequencing runs of one library were combined. The paper's processing steps were these. Only reads with exact TCR constant sequence were kept, trimmed to 150 nt, and grouped by their 12-nt molecular barcodes. Reads in each barcode group were sub-clustered using a 15% Levenshtein threshold, and a quality-weighted consensus sequence was built for each RNA molecule. Non-functional sequences were filtered out, along with any lower-count sequence sitting one edit away from another sequence. Based on a fit of two negative binomial distributions, barcode sub-clusters having less than 20% of the maximum read count were discarded. In TCRdb, the public reads were trimmed at Q25 with fastp and aligned with MiXCR, with productive beta chains retained. Each entry is one CDR3 protein sequence, shown with its most common DNA and genes. V and J calls and clone size were set by TCRdb, not the authors. The sample table shows around 320,000 distinct CDR3 sequences, and about 23% are seen once. 0.65% to 0.75% of the sample comes from the top ten.

Comments on this clonotype: Its antigen is currently not known. Base qualities are missing; no much larger clone stands one base away.

Source material: naive CD8+ T cells from blood, with Jurkat cell RNA spiked in. The cell subset or site label on this specimen signifies: FACS-sorted CD8+CD4-CCR7+CD45RA+ naive T cells. The receptor chain draws on TRBV7-2 and TRBJ2-3; no confident D gene assignment can be made. The TCR sequence derives from a human donor in good health. Some libraries in this study had Jurkat cell RNA spiked in. CDR3 loop: CASSLGLELTDTQYF. The base sequence is TGTGCCAGCAGCTTAGGATTAGAGTTAACAGATACGCAGTATTTT.